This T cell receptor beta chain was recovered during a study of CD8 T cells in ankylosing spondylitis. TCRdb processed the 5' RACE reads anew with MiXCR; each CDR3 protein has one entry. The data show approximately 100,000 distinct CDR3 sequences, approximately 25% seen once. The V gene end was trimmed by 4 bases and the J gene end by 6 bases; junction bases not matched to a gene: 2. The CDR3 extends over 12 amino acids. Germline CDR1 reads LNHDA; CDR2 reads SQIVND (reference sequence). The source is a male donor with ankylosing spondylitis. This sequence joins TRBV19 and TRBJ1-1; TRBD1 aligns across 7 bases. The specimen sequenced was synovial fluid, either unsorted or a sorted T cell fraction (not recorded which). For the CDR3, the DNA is TGTGCCAGTAGTACAGGGGGATCTGAAGCTTTCTTT. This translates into CASSTGGSEAFF.